The sequence of this T cell receptor beta chain was determined in a study of glioma-infiltrating T cells after dendritic cell vaccination. Study background: Autologous tumor lysate-pulsed dendritic cell vaccination was given between the early 2000s and the early 2010s. Points from the study as a whole: Higher pretreatment TIL content predicted longer progression-free time and survival. Only a small number of patients had complete blood and tumor samples.

Before vaccination, two weeks after the third vaccination, and at progression, PBMC were collected. Comments on this clone: The antigen is unknown.

Here immunoSEQ multiplex PCR was the method, and the copy in TCRdb shows in-frame clones only, minus some. The sample has about 95,000 clones; over 75% are singletons. Germline values: CDR1 SGHDT, CDR2 YYEEEE. The CDR3 contains 18 residues. Germline trimming cut 2 bases from V and 0 bases from J; bases unmatched to any gene: 6. The gene calls are TRBV5-6 and TRBJ2-7, with 15 bases identical to TRBD2. The TCR sequence derives from a human donor with glioblastoma. The material was blood, obtained before dendritic cell vaccination. The CDR3 DNA reads as TGTGCCAGCAGCTTAGGACTAGCGGGGGGGCATAGCTCCTACGAGCAGTACTTC. This translates into CASSLGLAGGHSSYEQYF.